These 32 T cell receptor beta chains came from one sample sequenced in a study of shared clonotypes between healthy human individuals. Some clones are missing from TCRdb's copy, which holds only in-frame ones; the method was immunoSEQ multiplex PCR. The table shows 2 million to 2.5 million clones, with roughly 95% occurring only once. The sequencing input was naive CD4+ T cells sorted from blood. The subset is: CD45RA+ positively selected. These receptor sequences come from a man aged 18 to 30 in good health.

The chain recombines TRBV5-1 with TRBJ2-5, with TRBD2 matching 8 bases. Germline V gene lookup returns CDR1 SGHRS and CDR2 YFSETQ. The CDR3 sequence is 16 residues long. V gave up 4 bases and J gave up 2 bases; unmatched junction bases: 10. CDR3 residues: CASSPPGSGIQETQYF. The CDR3 nucleotides are TGCGCCAGCAGCCCCCCGGGTAGCGGGATACAAGAGACCCAGTACTTC.

The chain has TRBV5-4 and TRBJ1-4; D might be TRBD1 (5 bases). Germline V gives CDR1 SGHNT, CDR2 YYREEE (reference sequence). The ends were cut back, 2 bases at V and 1 base at J, with 9 bases in the middle. The CDR3 runs 15 residues. In nucleotides, the CDR3 is TGTGCCAGCAGCTTTGGGGGGGAAACTAATGAAAAACTGTTTTTT. The encoded protein is CASSFGGETNEKLFF.

The rearrangement uses TRBV5-6 and TRBJ1-5; a weak D match, TRBD1 (5 bases). CDR1 and CDR2 (germline): SGHDT, YYEEEE. CDR3 length equals 14 residues. V lost 2 bases and J 8 bases, leaving 14 bases between the germline ends. CDR3 DNA: TGTGCCAGCAGCTTAGGTTCAGGGCGGGAGCCCCAGCATTTT. Residues: CASSLGSGREPQHF.

The chain uses TRBV7-2 and TRBJ2-1; 7 bases are a match to TRBD1. The CDR3 length is 15 residues. Germline loops: CDR1 SGHTA, CDR2 FQGNSA. V gave up 1 base and J gave up 2 bases; unmatched junction bases: 2. The CDR3: CASSLEGTAYNEQFF. The CDR3 DNA follows: TGTGCCAGCAGCTTAGAGGGGACAGCCTACAATGAGCAGTTCTTC.

This clone is a singleton in its sample. The chain joins TRBV5-1 to TRBJ2-2, with 10 bases fitting TRBD2. The trim removed 3 bases at V and 1 base at J, leaving 6 bases unmatched. The CDR3 has 17 amino acids. Germline V gives CDR1 SGHRS, CDR2 YFSETQ. CDR3 region: CASSSLLAGMNTGELFF. The CDR3 nucleotides read TGCGCCAGCAGCTCCCTACTAGCGGGAATGAACACCGGGGAGCTGTTTTTT.

This clone was seen just once. V gene TRBV7-9 combines with J gene TRBJ2-7, with D possibly TRBD1 on 5 matching bases. This CDR3 has 13 residues. Germline V lookup: CDR1 SEHNR, CDR2 FQNEAQ (reference sequence). Trimming took 3 bases from V and 4 from J, leaving 10 bases between them. The CDR3 loop reads CASSFAGLYEQYF. DNA of the CDR3: TGTGCCAGCAGCTTCGCAGGGTTGTACGAGCAGTACTTC.

This clone was recorded once. Additional DNA sequences in this sample encode the identical CDR3. J is TRBJ2-7 and V is TRBV5-1; weak D call: TRBD1 (5 bases). The CDR3 has 13 amino acids. Per germline, CDR1 SGHRS and CDR2 YFSETQ. Trimming took 0 bases from V and 3 from J, leaving 7 bases between them. The CDR3: CASSLDDSYEQYF. Here the CDR3 DNA reads TGCGCCAGCAGCTTGGATGACAGCTACGAGCAGTACTTC. The full variable domain, rest sourced from reference TRBV5-1 and TRBJ2-7, is KAGVTQTPRYLIKTRGQQVTLSCSPISGHRSVSWYQQTPGQGLQFLFEYFSETQRNKGNFPGRFSGRQFSNSRSEMNVSTLELGDSALYLCASSLDDSYEQYFGPGTRLTVT.

CDR3: CAEEGTKNIQYF. DNA for the CDR3: TGTGCCGAGGAGGGGACCAAAAACATTCAGTACTTC. The chain carries TRBV9 and TRBJ2-4; TRBD2 might be the D (6 bases). Trimming took off 10 bases at V and 2 bases at J, with 10 bases between the two ends. From germline, CDR1 is SGDLS and CDR2 YYNGEE. CDR3 length equals 12 residues.

The rearrangement joins TRBV6-5 to TRBJ2-3; D gene unclear. Trimming left V 6 bases short and J 2 bases short, with 12 bases between. This CDR3 has 14 amino acids. Germline CDR1 reads MNHEY; CDR2 reads SVGAGI. In DNA form, the CDR3 reads TGTGCCAGCAGCCCCTCGGTCCACACAGATACGCAGTATTTT. Translation: CASSPSVHTDTQYF.

On this clone: Within the sample, other DNA sequences also encode this same CDR3. This chain joins TRBV5-1 and TRBJ2-3; D is tentatively TRBD1 or TRBD2 (5 bases each). From germline, CDR1 is SGHRS and CDR2 YFSETQ. The V gene lost 0 bases and the J gene lost 1 base, with 9 bases spanning the gap. The CDR3 has 15 amino acids. The CDR3 coding sequence is TGCGCCAGCAGCTTGGACGGGGCCCGCACAGATACGCAGTATTTT. Amino acids: CASSLDGARTDTQYF.

The chain couples TRBV7-9 to TRBJ2-4; D gene unclear. This CDR3 comprises 17 residues. Germline V gene sequence: CDR1 SEHNR, CDR2 FQNEAQ (reference sequence). Trimming took 0 bases from V and 3 from J, leaving 15 bases between them. The CDR3 loop is CASSLAGTEWDKNIQYF. The CDR3 bases are TGTGCCAGCAGCTTAGCGGGCACTGAATGGGACAAAAACATTCAGTACTTC.

This chain connects TRBV7-2 to TRBJ2-3; the D is unclear. The CDR3 totals 12 residues. V was cut by 5 bases and J by 6 bases, with 9 bases left in between. Germline V gives CDR1 SGHTA, CDR2 FQGNSA. CDR3 nucleotides: TGTGCCAGCAGCCTACTAAGGGATACGCAGTATTTT. It translates to CASSLLRDTQYF.

V usage is TRBV5-1 and J usage is TRBJ2-1; TRBD2 matches 10 bases. Germline loops: CDR1 SGHRS, CDR2 YFSETQ. CDR3 length equals 16 residues. The trim removed 7 bases at V and 2 bases at J, leaving 9 bases unmatched. CDR3 coding DNA: TGCGCCAGCGGGGTTCGGACTAGCGGCCCCTACAATGAGCAGTTCTTC. This translates into CASGVRTSGPYNEQFF.

The CDR3 loop is CASSRGQGNSGNTIYF. CDR3 bases: TGCGCCAGCAGCCGGGGACAGGGAAACTCTGGAAACACCATATATTTT. The chain carries TRBV4-1 and TRBJ1-3; the match to TRBD1 covers 9 bases. The CDR3 extends over 16 amino acids. Germline V lookup: CDR1 MGHRA, CDR2 YSYEKL. V lost 4 bases to trimming and J lost 0 bases; unmatched junction nucleotides: 4.

The rearrangement joins TRBV10-3 to TRBJ2-5; 10 bases are a match to TRBD2. V lost 0 bases, J lost 5 bases, and 3 bases stayed unmatched. CDR1 is ENHRY, CDR2 SYGVKD, per germline. The CDR3 contains 15 residues. The CDR3, as DNA: TGTGCCATCAGTGAGTCGGCTAGCGGGGGTGAGACCCAGTACTTC. Residues: CAISESASGGETQYF.

The chain is built from TRBV21-1 and TRBJ2-6; the table gives TRBD2 as D, unverified against the DNA. TRBV21-1 is a pseudogene. The CDR3 covers 16 residues. CDR3 nucleotides: TGTGCCAGCAGTGCCCCAGGAGGAGCTGGGGCCAACGTCCTGACTTTC. Translation gives CASSAPGGAGANVLTF.

About this clone itself: The sample carries other DNA sequences with the same CDR3. The V gene is TRBV7-9, the J gene TRBJ1-5; a weak D match, TRBD1 (6 bases). V lost 3 bases to trimming and J lost 5 bases, with 8 bases between them. The CDR3 sequence is 13 residues long. The germline V gene has CDR1 SEHNR and CDR2 FQNEAQ (reference sequence). This CDR3 is CASSLEGDQPQHF. For the CDR3, the DNA is TGTGCCAGCAGCTTGGAGGGGGATCAGCCCCAGCATTTT.

V gene TRBV7-2 combines with J gene TRBJ2-2, with D uncertain. Trimming removed 5 bases at V and 1 base at J, with 8 bases between. Per the germline V gene, CDR1 is SGHTA and CDR2 is FQGNSA. The CDR3 runs 14 residues. The CDR3 is CASSRYGNTGELFF. Written as DNA, the CDR3 is TGTGCCAGCAGCCGGTATGGGAACACCGGGGAGCTGTTTTTT.

The gene calls are TRBV11-2 and TRBJ2-2; TRBD2 matches at 10 bases. Germline CDR1 is SGHAT and CDR2 is FQNNGV. Trimming cost V 2 bases and J 1 base; bases outside gene matches: 4. The CDR3 is 17 amino acids. The CDR3, as DNA: TGTGCCAGCAGCTTACTAGCGGGGGCCTTGAACACCGGGGAGCTGTTTTTT. It translates to CASSLLAGALNTGELFF.

The chain is built from TRBV27 and TRBJ2-5; D may correspond to TRBD1 or TRBD2 (5 bases each). The CDR3 has 13 amino acids. CDR1 is MNHEY and CDR2 is SMNVEV in the germline V gene (reference sequence). V was shortened by 2 bases and J by 4 bases, with 8 bases between the two germline ends. The CDR3 loop reads CASSLPGRETQYF. The CDR3 nucleotides are TGTGCCAGCAGTTTACCGGGGCGAGAGACCCAGTACTTC.

The chain links TRBV6-5 to TRBJ2-1; D tentatively fits TRBD1 or TRBD2 (5 bases each). Germline values: CDR1 MNHEY, CDR2 SVGAGI. CDR3 length: 15 residues. V gave up 7 bases and J gave up 1 base, with 14 bases separating them. The CDR3 DNA is TGTGCCAGCATAGGGGCGGGCCTTTCCTACAATGAGCAGTTCTTC. It translates to CASIGAGLSYNEQFF.

The chain joins TRBV7-9 to TRBJ2-6; D gene unclear. The V end was cut by 3 bases, the J end by 7 bases, with 10 bases between. The CDR3 is 14 residues long. CDR1 is SEHNR and CDR2 is FQNEAQ in the germline V gene (reference sequence). The CDR3 sequence is CASSFPPNANVLTF. In nucleotides, the CDR3 is TGTGCCAGCAGCTTTCCCCCCAACGCCAACGTCCTGACTTTC.

The chain is built from TRBV6-6 and TRBJ1-1; no reliable D call. V lost 5 bases and J 5 bases, leaving 15 bases between the germline ends. CDR1 and CDR2 from the germline V gene are MNHNY and SVGAGI (reference sequence). The CDR3 length is 14 residues. The CDR3 sequence: CASSRRRDGTEAFF. CDR3 DNA: TGTGCCAGCAGTCGCCGAAGGGATGGGACTGAAGCTTTCTTT.

This chain connects TRBV5-1 to TRBJ1-3; D remains unclear. CDR1 is SGHRS and CDR2 is YFSETQ in the germline V gene. This CDR3 has 15 residues. The germline V and J ends were trimmed by 0 bases and 2 bases, with 9 bases remaining between them. The CDR3 nucleotides are TGCGCCAGCAGCTTGGGTGGAGGGCCTGGAAACACCATATATTTT. This codes for CASSLGGGPGNTIYF.

The chain uses TRBV5-1 and TRBJ2-7, with D tentatively TRBD1 or TRBD2 (5 bases each). The CDR3 runs 13 residues. V lost 3 bases and J lost 7, with 14 bases in between. Germline lookup yields CDR1 SGHRS and CDR2 YFSETQ. In DNA form, the CDR3 reads TGCGCCAGCAGCTACGGGACGGCCTGGGAGCAGTACTTC. It translates to CASSYGTAWEQYF. The full variable domain, its missing parts supplied by reference TRBV5-1 and TRBJ2-7, is KAGVTQTPRYLIKTRGQQVTLSCSPISGHRSVSWYQQTPGQGLQFLFEYFSETQRNKGNFPGRFSGRQFSNSRSEMNVSTLELGDSALYLCASSYGTAWEQYFGPGTRLTVT.

This chain uses TRBV11-3 with TRBJ2-5; D unresolved. The CDR3 loop spans 16 amino acids. The V gene lost 1 base and the J gene lost 0 bases, with 12 bases spanning the gap. Germline values: CDR1 SGHNT, CDR2 YENEEA. The CDR3 here is CASSLGSTAYQETQYF. The CDR3 nucleotides are TGTGCCAGCAGCTTAGGGTCTACAGCGTACCAAGAGACCCAGTACTTC. The full variable domain, completed using reference TRBV11-3 and TRBJ2-5, is EAGVVQSPRYKIIEKKQPVAFWCNPISGHNTLYWYLQNLGQGPELLIRYENEEAVDDSQLPKDRFSAERLKGVDSTLKIQPAELGDSAVYLCASSLGSTAYQETQYFGPGTRLLVL.

This clone appeared a few times. CDR3 residues: CAGGTGPDCLNYGYTF. The CDR3 DNA is TGTGCCGGGGGGACAGGGCCCGACTGCTTGAACTATGGCTACACCTTC. The V and J genes are TRBV11-3 and TRBJ1-2, with 9 positions matching TRBD1. This CDR3 is built from 16 residues. J gave up 2 bases and V 11 bases, and 15 bases lay outside the gene matches. CDR1 and CDR2 (germline): SGHNT, YENEEA.

In its sample, this clone was seen once. J is TRBJ1-5 and V is TRBV10-2; D uncertain. The germline V gene has CDR1 WSHSY and CDR2 SAAADI. The CDR3 has 16 amino acids. The V and J ends lost 2 bases and 6 bases respectively, with 17 bases between them. CDR3 region: CASSEGGGSSIQPQHF. In DNA, the CDR3 is TGCGCCAGCAGTGAGGGAGGCGGGAGCTCCATTCAGCCCCAGCATTTT.

The chain recombines TRBV28 with TRBJ2-5, with D perhaps TRBD1 (5 bases). Germline-derived CDR1 and CDR2 are MDHEN and SYDVKM. Trimming stripped 7 bases from V and 2 bases from J, with 17 bases between. The length of the CDR3 is 15 residues. The CDR3 region is CASNSGNWAQETQYF. CDR3 nucleotides: TGTGCCAGCAACTCAGGGAATTGGGCACAAGAGACCCAGTACTTC.

The chain recombines TRBV5-6 with TRBJ1-5; D gene uncertain. CDR1 is SGHDT, CDR2 YYEEEE, per germline. Deletions cut 1 base from V and 0 bases from J, with 11 bases between. This CDR3 has 16 amino acids. CDR3 coding DNA: TGTGCCAGCAGCTTGTACGGCAGTAATAGCAATCAGCCCCAGCATTTT. Its translation: CASSLYGSNSNQPQHF.

The CDR3 region has the DNA TGTGCCATCAGTGAGGGGACTAGCGGGTCAGGAGAGACCCAGTACTTC. Translation: CAISEGTSGSGETQYF. The chain links TRBV10-3 to TRBJ2-5; 12 bases are shared with TRBD2. Germline V gene sequence: CDR1 ENHRY, CDR2 SYGVKD. This CDR3 is built from 16 residues. J was trimmed by 4 bases and V by 2 bases; bases with no gene match: 5.

Remarks on this clone: The same CDR3 also results from other DNA sequences found in this sample. The CDR3 here is CASSATGTGISGANVLTF. DNA for the CDR3: TGTGCCAGCAGCGCGACCGGGACAGGGATCTCTGGGGCCAACGTCCTGACTTTC. The chain couples TRBV9 to TRBJ2-6, with 9 positions matching TRBD1. V dropped 3 bases and J dropped 0; count of bases not matched to a gene: 7. The germline V gene encodes CDR1 SGDLS and CDR2 YYNGEE. The CDR3 extends over 18 amino acids.